The rows below give T cell receptor beta chains drawn from one sample of a study of blood T cell repertoires in COVID-19. The repertoire was sequenced with immunoSEQ multiplex PCR; TCRdb's copy has only in-frame clones and lacks some. The sample holds about 240,000 clones; roughly 80% are singletons and the top ten take roughly 3.4%. Sequencing used peripheral blood. The origin of the receptors is a woman aged 18-29 years with acute or convalescent COVID-19. Both conserved end residues are part of each CDR3. The D gene is left open where the match is weak. Size tells how often a clone was seen (once, few, many) or the class of an expanded clone, and some rows leave it out.

>TRBJ2-7|.|TRBD1|TRBV19
CASSRTGGDYEQYF
TGTGCCAGTAGTAGGACAGGGGGCGACTACGAGCAGTACTTC
>TRBJ2-1|once|TRBD2|TRBV6-5
CASSSTSGGYNEQFF
TGTGCCAGCAGTTCCACTAGCGGGGGGTACAATGAGCAGTTCTTC
>TRBJ2-2|.|TRBD2|TRBV6-2/TRBV6-3
CASSYSTSGKNTGELFF
TGTGCCAGCAGTTACTCCACTAGCGGGAAGAACACCGGGGAGCTGTTTTTT
>TRBJ1-1|.|.|TRBV27
CASSFMNTGEAFF
TGTGCCAGCAGTTTCATGAACACGGGTGAAGCTTTCTTT
>TRBJ2-1|.|.|TRBV12-3/TRBV12-4
CASTSMQYNEQFF
TGTGCGAGCACTAGTATGCAATACAATGAGCAGTTCTTC
>TRBJ2-2|.|TRBD1|TRBV7-3
CASSWDRANTGELFF
TGTGCCAGCAGCTGGGACAGAGCGAACACCGGGGAGCTGTTTTTT
>TRBJ1-2|.|.|TRBV29-1
CSVEELQGWNGYTF
TGCAGCGTTGAAGAGTTGCAGGGTTGGAATGGCTACACCTTC
>TRBJ2-7|once|TRBD2|TRBV10-3
CAIRGDYSYEQYF
TGTGCCATCAGGGGGGACTACTCCTACGAGCAGTACTTC
>TRBJ2-7|.|TRBD2|TRBV25-1
CASSDGNGRAGGYEQYF
TGTGCCAGCAGTGATGGAAACGGGAGGGCCGGAGGGTACGAGCAGTACTTC
>TRBJ2-7|.|TRBD1|TRBV27
CASSSTGKPSYEQYF
TGTGCCAGCAGTTCGACAGGGAAACCTTCCTACGAGCAGTACTTC
>TRBJ2-3|.|.|TRBV28
CASGGTATDTQYF
TGTGCCAGCGGTGGTACAGCTACAGATACGCAGTATTTT
>TRBJ2-1|.|TRBD2|TRBV6-5
CASRPLAGEANEQFF
TGTGCCAGCAGACCCCTAGCGGGAGAAGCCAATGAGCAGTTCTTC
>TRBJ2-7|.|.|TRBV30
CAWSVQGGHEQYF
TGTGCCTGGAGTGTACAGGGTGGCCACGAGCAGTACTTC
>TRBJ2-1|once|TRBD2|TRBV7-2
CASSLVGGSDEQFF
TGTGCCAGCAGCTTAGTTGGCGGGAGTGATGAGCAGTTCTTC
>TRBJ1-2|.|.|TRBV13
CASSPTSGVGGYTF
TGTGCCAGCAGCCCCACCTCAGGGGTGGGCGGCTACACCTTC
>TRBJ1-2|.|.|TRBV14
CASSHRGYGYTF
TGTGCCAGCAGCCACAGGGGCTATGGCTACACCTTC
>TRBJ2-1|.|.|TRBV6-4
CASSDSSGSYNEQFF
TGTGCCAGCAGTGACTCTAGCGGTTCCTACAATGAGCAGTTCTTC
>TRBJ1-3|.|.|TRBV10-1
CASPLGGSGNTIYF
TGCGCCAGCCCACTAGGGGGTTCTGGAAACACCATATATTTT
>TRBJ1-1|.|.|TRBV3-1/TRBV3-2
CASSPSTGNTEAFF
TGTGCCAGCAGCCCTTCGACAGGGAACACTGAAGCTTTCTTT
>TRBJ1-4|few|TRBD1|TRBV5-4
CASSLTLQGANEKLFF
TGTGCCAGCAGCTTAACATTACAGGGGGCTAATGAAAAACTGTTTTTT
>TRBJ1-5|.|.|TRBV27
CASGQDSNQPQHF
TGTGCCAGCGGGCAGGATAGCAATCAGCCCCAGCATTTT
>TRBJ1-2|.|.|TRBV19
CASSTHSGYGYTF
TGTGCCAGTAGTACGCACTCGGGCTATGGCTACACCTTC
>TRBJ2-1|.|.|TRBV5-8
CASTLEDSYNEQFF
TGTGCCAGCACCCTGGAGGACTCCTACAATGAGCAGTTCTTC
>TRBJ2-2|.|.|TRBV7-2
CASSLWASVNTGELFF
TGTGCCAGCAGCTTATGGGCCTCCGTGAACACCGGGGAGCTGTTTTTT
>TRBJ2-7|.|.|TRBV27
CASSANNYEQYF
TGTGCCAGCAGTGCCAACAACTACGAGCAGTACTTC
>TRBJ1-2|once|TRBD1|TRBV6-5
CASSPGTGVGYTF
TGTGCCAGCAGTCCCGGGACAGGGGTTGGCTACACCTTC